These 16 T cell receptor beta chains originate from one sample sequenced in a study of HIV-infected patients and healthy controls. All unsorted peripheral T cells were captured because whole blood was used without fractionation. Reverse transcription used around 500 ng RNA and constant-region primers for alpha and beta. Alpha and beta chain libraries were made separately by chain-specific third strand synthesis with multiplexing indices. TCRdb reanalysed the 5' RACE reads using MiXCR and keeps one entry per CDR3 protein. Of roughly 20,000 distinct CDR3 sequences in the sample, 10% to 15% are singletons; the top ten hold approximately 12%. Sequencing was done on a sample of blood. The receptor source for this set is an adult in good health.

This clonotype was observed many times. This chain links TRBV4-3 with TRBJ1-5; D gene ambiguous. V lost 1 base to trimming and J lost 4 bases, with 14 bases between them. CDR3 length: 16 amino acids. The V gene's germline CDR1 is LGHNA and CDR2 YSLEER. CDR3 loop: CASSQVQGSGNQPQHF. DNA for the CDR3: TGCGCCAGCAGCCAAGTTCAAGGGAGTGGGAATCAGCCCCAGCATTTT.

In DNA form, the CDR3 reads TGCAGTGCTCATAGCGGGGGGGTCTCCTACGAGCAGTACTTC. It yields the protein CSAHSGGVSYEQYF. The chain uses TRBV20-1 and TRBJ2-7, with 11 bases lining up with TRBD2. J was trimmed by 0 bases and V by 5 bases; bases with no gene match: 3. The CDR3 is 14 residues long. Germline-derived CDR1 and CDR2 are DFQATT and SNEGSKA (reference sequence).

The V gene is TRBV12-3 or TRBV12-4, the J gene TRBJ1-2; no clear D. The CDR3 runs to 15 residues. V was clipped by 1 base and J by 7 bases, with 16 bases between them. CDR3 sequence: CASSLVRGTSGGYTF. CDR3 coding DNA: TGTGCCAGCAGTTTAGTTCGGGGTACTTCGGGTGGCTACACCTTC.

By share, this clonotype ranks as medium-sized (0.01 to 0.1%). The genes are TRBV29-1 and TRBJ1-1; unclear D gene. The CDR3 has 10 amino acids. Trimming pared 4 bases from V and 5 bases from J, leaving 5 bases between. The V gene's germline CDR1 is SQVTM and CDR2 ANQGSEA. The CDR3, as DNA: TGCAGCGTTGTCCTAACTGAAGCTTTCTTT. Protein product: CSVVLTEAFF.

V is TRBV7-3 and J is TRBJ2-3; 7 bases agree with TRBD1. The CDR3 runs to 15 residues. V lost 5 bases and J lost 5; bases outside the gene matches: 10. Germline V CDR1 and CDR2: SGHTA, FQGTGA. CDR3 sequence reads: CASSGTGTEGDTQYF. In nucleotides, the CDR3 is TGTGCCAGCAGCGGAACCGGGACAGAGGGAGATACGCAGTATTTT. Complete variable domain (other parts from reference TRBV7-3 and TRBJ2-3): GAGVSQTPSNKVTEKGKYVELRCDPISGHTALYWYRQSLGQGPEFLIYFQGTGAADDSGLPNDRFFAVRPEGSVSTLKIQRTERGDSAVYLCASSGTGTEGDTQYFGPGTRLTVL.

This clonotype was picked up many times. J is TRBJ2-5 and V is TRBV20-1; the D gene is possibly TRBD1 (5 bases). Trimming left V 6 bases short and J 4 bases short, with 21 bases between. CDR3 length: 15 residues. Germline CDR1 is DFQATT and CDR2 is SNEGSKA (reference sequence). In nucleotides, the CDR3 is TGCAGTGCCGACTTACGTGTCGTTAGGGGAGAGACCCAGTACTTC. It specifies CSADLRVVRGETQYF.

In this sample, this clonotype is medium-sized. The chain employs TRBV12-3 or TRBV12-4 and TRBJ2-1; 7 bases match TRBD1. V trimming: 6 bases; J trimming: 3 bases; junction bases outside the gene matches: 5. This CDR3 comprises 14 residues. The CDR3 spells CASRGQHLYNEQFF. CDR3 DNA: TGTGCCAGCAGGGGACAGCATCTCTACAATGAGCAGTTCTTC.

Ten or more counts support this clonotype. The chain carries TRBV7-2 and TRBJ1-5; possibly TRBD1 for D (5 bases). The CDR3 runs to 13 residues. Trimming pared 3 bases from V and 9 bases from J, leaving 12 bases between. Germline values: CDR1 SGHTA, CDR2 FQGNSA. The CDR3 DNA is TGTGCCAGCAGCTTCGAGGGGACGGTGCCCCAGCATTTT. Translation: CASSFEGTVPQHF.

The J gene is TRBJ1-4, the V gene TRBV20-1, with 7 nucleotides matching TRBD1. CDR3 length: 14 amino acids. V dropped 2 bases and J dropped 4; count of bases not matched to a gene: 4. Germline-derived CDR1 and CDR2 are DFQATT and SNEGSKA (reference sequence). The CDR3 is CSARRGQINEKLFF. DNA for the CDR3: TGCAGTGCTAGACGGGGACAGATTAATGAAAAACTGTTTTTT.

By sample share, this clonotype is medium-sized. The chain links TRBV9 to TRBJ1-6; 7 nucleotides line up with TRBD1. J was trimmed by 8 bases and V by 4 bases; bases with no gene match: 9. This CDR3 is 15 amino acids long. CDR1 is SGDLS and CDR2 is YYNGEE in the germline V gene. The CDR3 coding sequence is TGTGCCAGCAGCTCCCAGACAGGGAGGTATTCACCCCTCCACTTT. Protein sequence: CASSSQTGRYSPLHF.

Judged by abundance, this clonotype is medium-sized. J is TRBJ1-2 and V is TRBV14, with a possible D match to TRBD1 (6 bases). CDR1 is SGHDN, CDR2 FVKESK, per germline. The CDR3 is 16 residues long. V lost 4 bases and J 6 bases, leaving 21 bases between the germline ends. This chain's CDR3 is CASSRAWTGGGDGYTF. The CDR3, as DNA: TGTGCCAGCAGCCGGGCCTGGACGGGGGGCGGCGATGGCTACACCTTC.

This clonotype was observed at least ten times. The chain recombines TRBV7-9 with TRBJ2-7, with 9 bases lining up with TRBD1. Per germline, CDR1 SEHNR and CDR2 FQNEAQ (reference sequence). V was clipped by 4 bases and J by 0 bases; unmatched bases: 4. The length of the CDR3 is 15 residues. CDR3 nucleotides: TGTGCCAGCAGCTCCCAGACAGGGGGCTCCTACGAGCAGTACTTC. This sequence encodes CASSSQTGGSYEQYF.

This clonotype is classed as medium-sized. The rearrangement links TRBV7-2 to TRBJ1-3, with D unclear. With 5 bases removed from V and 0 bases from J, the gap between germline ends came to 11 bases. Germline loops: CDR1 SGHTA, CDR2 FQGNSA. CDR3 length: 15 amino acids. CDR3 nucleotide sequence: TGTGCCAGCAGCGGCGCAGGCCACTCTGGAAACACCATATATTTT. This gives the protein CASSGAGHSGNTIYF.

This clonotype has a count of ten or more. The rearrangement links TRBV7-3 to TRBJ1-1; no definite D call. The CDR3 consists of 13 residues. Per the germline V gene, CDR1 is SGHTA and CDR2 is FQGTGA. With 8 bases removed from V and 3 bases from J, the gap between germline ends came to 13 bases. This CDR3 is CASSEARDTEAFF. CDR3 nucleotide sequence: TGTGCCAGCTCGGAGGCGAGGGACACTGAAGCTTTCTTT.

In this sample, this clonotype turned up many times. CDR3 sequence: CAWNVRGAMNTEAFF. The CDR3 DNA follows: TGTGCCTGGAACGTGAGAGGGGCTATGAACACTGAAGCTTTCTTT. V usage is TRBV30 and J usage is TRBJ1-1; TRBD1 is a possible D gene (5 bases). Per the germline V gene, CDR1 is GTSNPN and CDR2 is SVGIG (reference sequence). V lost 4 bases and J lost 0, with 15 bases in between. The CDR3 sequence is 15 residues long.

About this clonotype itself: With a much larger clone just one base away, this may be a read error. V gene TRBV28 combines with J gene TRBJ2-7; D is undetermined. CDR3 length equals 13 residues. CDR1 and CDR2 from the germline V gene are MDHEN and SYDVKM. In DNA, the CDR3 is TGTGCCAGCAGTTTTCCGTCTCGGAACGAGCTGTACTTC. This encodes CASSFPSRNELYF.